This T cell receptor beta chain was observed in a study of CD8 T cells in Susac syndrome. Reverse transcription of about 0.5 to 1 ug RNA used random hexamers. Multiplex PCR with immunoSEQ amplified the TCR beta CDR3 across 54 Vbeta and 13 Jbeta. TCRdb itself ran the immunoSEQ multiplex PCR reads through MiXCR, one entry per CDR3 protein. In the table there are 150,000 or so distinct CDR3 sequences, approximately 96% of which are singletons. Sequencing of TCR beta was undertaken in CD8+ and CD4+ T cells derived from blood. TEMRA cells were FACS-enriched, and CD8+ and CD4+ T cells were isolated negatively. This clonotype was detected only once. V lost 5 bases, J lost 6 bases, and 10 bases lay in between. The CDR3 totals 11 residues. Germline lookup yields CDR1 GTSNPN and CDR2 SVGIG (reference sequence).

This TCR was recovered from a human donor with multiple sclerosis. Sequencing was done on a sample of CD8+ T cells from PBMCs. This rearrangement joins TRBV30 to TRBJ1-2; TRBD1 is a possible D gene (5 bases). In DNA, the CDR3 is TGTGCCTGGTGGGCAGGGCATGGCTACACCTTC. Its translation is CAWWAGHGYTF.